Listed below are T cell receptor beta chains from one sample, sequenced in a study of blood T cell repertoires in COVID-19. Clones were read by immunoSEQ multiplex PCR, and TCRdb kept only the in-frame ones, dropping some. Seen here are approximately 90,000 clones, more than 65% observed once, and the top ten hold about 4.2%. The sample taken for sequencing was peripheral blood. The receptors were gathered from a man aged 55-75 years with acute or convalescent COVID-19. CDR3s include the opening cysteine and the closing phenylalanine or tryptophan. The order of the fields is V gene, CDR3 protein.

TRBV7-3,CASSKTGRETPDTQYF
TRBV3-1/TRBV3-2,CASSQDLMRGTEAFF
TRBV7-8,CASSLVGRSNQPQHF
TRBV24-1,CATSDTGTGADTQYF
TRBV9,CASSARLDRAWGTEAFF
TRBV7-7,CASSSGQGNQETQYF
TRBV7-2,CASSARATGSNEKLFF
TRBV7-3,CASSFSGTRDYNEQFF
TRBV5-6,CASSDGTGKVGELFF
TRBV10-3,CAITPTSGARINTEAFF
TRBV7-2,CASSLIRGNAYEQYF
TRBV19,CASSSPGQGAEKLFF
TRBV29-1,CSVGQGGNQPQHF
TRBV18,CASRWGLAGDRETQYF
TRBV19,CASSISRRGRDQPQHF
TRBV3-1/TRBV3-2,CASSQTNRGTSYGHTF
TRBV5-1,CASGAGTGPEKLFF
TRBV24-1,CATSDLRAERTDTQYF
TRBV28,CASSSTGGVQDEKLFF
TRBV27,CASTPISGSTGELFF
TRBV6-2/TRBV6-3,CASSRTGGTDTQYF
TRBV6-5,CASRSPTGSGAEAFF
TRBV19,CASSIAQGAWQPQHF
TRBV5-4,CASSAGYRGTNEKLFF
TRBV25-1,CASSETGPPDTQYF
TRBV11-3,CASSFFPVVNNEQFF
TRBV28,CASTAVGTGDQPQHF
TRBV11-3,CASSARTSGGVPYEQYF
TRBV30,CACSRTGGPHEQYF
TRBV29-1,CSARQGNSPLHF
TRBV28,CASTVRTSGSFGYTGELFF
TRBV5-4,CASSMTESSYNEQFF
TRBV10-2,CASSQTGSSYNEQFF
TRBV9,CASSAGGGDTEAFF
TRBV19,CASRALTGVYGYTF
TRBV5-6,CASSFGQGGSEKLFF
TRBV27,CASSPGGGGNQPQHF
TRBV4-2,CASSREPGDTTEAFF